This T cell receptor beta chain appears in the sequencing data of a study of shared clonotypes between healthy human individuals. Selected positively for CCR7 and CD45RO-negative, naive CD8 cells excluded terminally differentiated effector memory CD45RA+ cells. CDR1 is LNHDA, CDR2 SQIVND, per germline (reference sequence). The CDR3 is 18 residues long. V gave up 4 bases and J gave up 4 bases; unmatched junction bases: 16. Profiled with immunoSEQ multiplex PCR; TCRdb holds only in-frame clones, not every one. The sample consists of around 2,100,000 clones, about 95% of them appearing once. Specimen: naive CD8+ T cells sorted from blood. The clonotype comes from a man aged 18 to 29 in good health. This chain connects TRBV19 to TRBJ2-7; TRBD2 matches 10 bases. The CDR3 DNA is TGTGCCAGTAGTAGCCGCTCTAGCGGGAGCCCGAGAGATTACGAGCAGTACTTC. The encoded protein is CASSSRSSGSPRDYEQYF.